This T cell receptor (beta chain) was identified in a study of blood T cell repertoires in COVID-19. For the study at large: Material from acute and convalescent COVID-19 was sourced from the United States, Italy and Spain. T cells, B-cell-depleted T cells, or PBMCs supplied cDNA or gDNA.

Authors' processing steps: From reference gene primer amplification, estimates of nucleated cell counts were derived. TCRdb's copy holds only in-frame clones and misses some; the assay was immunoSEQ multiplex PCR. V and J calls and clone size are copied from that table; D and trimming were computed from the DNA. The sample has 130,000 to 150,000 clones; roughly nine tenths are singletons. The CDR3 spans 13 residues. The V gene lost 2 bases and the J gene lost 0 bases, with 5 bases spanning the gap. Per the germline V gene, CDR1 is SGHTS and CDR2 is YDEGEE. This clone was recorded once. The same CDR3 is also encoded by other DNA sequences in this sample.

This chain uses TRBV5-8 with TRBJ1-1; D gene unclear. This TCR came from a woman aged 55-69 years with active COVID-19. What was sequenced was peripheral blood. CDR3 loop: CASSLSVNTEAFF. The CDR3 bases are TGTGCCAGCAGCTTATCGGTGAACACTGAAGCTTTCTTT.